The present TCR beta chain was sequenced within a study of T cells in Graves' hyperthyroidism and ophthalmopathy. The sample holds many counts of this clonotype. As yet, its antigen is unknown. Study-wide results and caveats: Within blood appeared most thyroid clonotypes that had expanded above 0.001.

There were TCR beta CDR3 regions amplified from RNA transcripts. With the HTBI primer set, the TCR CDR3 went through a first round of RT-PCR. Using its own MiXCR run on the multiplex PCR reads, TCRdb lists one record per CDR3 protein. The sample carries about 270,000 distinct CDR3 sequences, about 20% recorded once. The authors obtained PBMCs from roughly 10 ml of fresh peripheral blood. This CDR3 has 15 residues. The V end was cut by 2 bases, the J end by 0 bases, with 8 bases between. Germline-derived CDR1 and CDR2 are LGHDT and YNNKEL (reference sequence). The V gene is TRBV3-1, the J gene TRBJ1-5; D remains unclear. Material for sequencing was blood. This clonotype was sampled from a man aged 25-40 years with Graves' ophthalmopathy. This CDR3 reads CASSQSHYSNQPQHF. CDR3 coding DNA: TGTGCCAGCAGCCAAAGCCATTATAGCAATCAGCCCCAGCATTTT.